This TCR beta chain is from a study of blood T cell repertoires in COVID-19. There are 15 residues in the CDR3. V lost 1 base and J lost 0, with 7 bases in between. Germline CDR1 is LGHDT and CDR2 is YNNKEL (reference sequence). Measured with immunoSEQ multiplex PCR; TCRdb has only the in-frame clones, and not every one. Of about 41,000 clones listed, around 83% are singletons. The rearrangement uses TRBV3-1 (or the pseudogene TRBV3-2) and TRBJ2-1; TRBD2 is a possible D gene (5 bases). Sample: peripheral blood. The TCR originated in a woman older than 75 with active or convalescent COVID-19. The CDR3 sequence: CASSQGGSSYNEQFF. CDR3 coding DNA: TGTGCCAGCAGCCAAGGAGGGAGCTCCTACAATGAGCAGTTCTTC.